The source of this T cell receptor (beta chain) is a study of regulatory T cells in long-lasting Graves disease. Findings of the study overall: Segments TRBV28, TRBJ1-2 and TRBJ2-5 showed preferential usage in persistent disease.

Germline trimming cut 6 bases from V and 4 bases from J; bases unmatched to any gene: 7. This CDR3 is built from 14 residues. The germline V gene encodes CDR1 MDHEN and CDR2 SYDVKM. Relying on iRepertoire HTBI primers and Arm-PCR of CDR3 regions, the team built TCR beta libraries. TCRdb fed the multiplex PCR reads into MiXCR, producing one record per CDR3 protein. The data show about 420,000 distinct CDR3 sequences, with less than 20% seen just once and 23% held by the top ten. In this sample, this clonotype turned up many times. Its target is not known. The time point was: newly diagnosed GD, antithyroid drugs for less than 3 months. Generation of the TCR library employed RNA extracted from PBMCs. Criteria from the American Thyroid Association guidelines were applied to diagnose Graves' disease. Separately, the same data were catalogued under a study of T cells in Graves' hyperthyroidism and ophthalmopathy.

This TCR was recovered from a woman in her late teens or twenties with Graves disease. The rearrangement links TRBV28 to TRBJ2-7; the match to TRBD1 covers 9 bases. The input for sequencing was peripheral blood mononuclear cells (PBMCs), taken at new diagnosis, from a patient treated with antithyroid drugs. CDR3 nucleotides: TGTGCCAGCAGGGACACAGGGGGCTCATACGAGCAGTACTTC. This encodes CASRDTGGSYEQYF.